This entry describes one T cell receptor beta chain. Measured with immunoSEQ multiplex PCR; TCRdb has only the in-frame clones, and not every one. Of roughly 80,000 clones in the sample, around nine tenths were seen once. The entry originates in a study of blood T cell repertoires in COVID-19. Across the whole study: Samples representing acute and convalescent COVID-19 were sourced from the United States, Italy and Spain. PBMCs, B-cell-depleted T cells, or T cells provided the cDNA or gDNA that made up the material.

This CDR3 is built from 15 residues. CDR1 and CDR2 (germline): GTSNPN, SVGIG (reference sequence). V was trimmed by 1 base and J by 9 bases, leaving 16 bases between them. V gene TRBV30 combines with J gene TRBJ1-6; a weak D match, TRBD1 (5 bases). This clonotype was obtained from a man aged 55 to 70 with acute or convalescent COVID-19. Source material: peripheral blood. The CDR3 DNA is TGTGCCTGGAGTGCCCCCCAGGGCAGACGTTCACCCCTCCACTTT. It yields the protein CAWSAPQGRRSPLHF.